Each of the 3 T cell receptor beta chains below was sequenced from the same sample in a study of vaccination and CD4 T cells after COVID-19. These receptors have no known antigen. Treatment denoted: approximately 11-day PBMC culture with coronavirus spike peptide pools or control peptides (ViraFEST assay). The Oncomine TCR Beta short-read assay sequenced DNA from cultured CD4+ T cells. One entry per CDR3 protein, called by TCRdb with MiXCR from the PCR reads. The sample holds 9,000 to 15,000 distinct CDR3 sequences; 64% are singletons and the top ten take about 14%. Sequencing input: CD4+ T cells from blood, cultured in vitro. The receptors stem from a human donor who had recovered from COVID-19.

V gene TRBV7-3 combines with J gene TRBJ1-1; D gene unclear. V gave up 1 base and J gave up 3 bases, with 6 bases separating them. The CDR3 is 13 residues long. The germline gives CDR1 SGHTA, CDR2 FQGTGA. CDR3 residues: CASSLRGDTEAFF. CDR3 DNA: TGTGCCAGCAGCTTAAGGGGAGACACTGAAGCTTTCTTT.

In this sample, this clonotype turned up a few times. The V gene is TRBV9, the J gene TRBJ1-1; D ambiguous. Germline V gene sequence: CDR1 SGDLS, CDR2 YYNGEE. Trimming pared 4 bases from V and 1 base from J, leaving 14 bases between. CDR3 length equals 15 residues. The CDR3 coding sequence is TGTGCCAGCAGCCGAGGTCCGGGTGAGAACACTGAAGCTTTCTTT. The encoded protein is CASSRGPGENTEAFF.

The chain recombines TRBV2 with TRBJ2-1; 9 bases are shared with TRBD2. The CDR3 is 15 residues long. J gave up 7 bases and V 7 bases, and 11 bases lay outside the gene matches. The germline gives CDR1 SNHLY, CDR2 FYNNEI. CDR3 nucleotide sequence: TGTGCCAGCAACCAGGTTAGCGGGAGTGGGAATGAGCAGTTCTTC. It translates to CASNQVSGSGNEQFF.